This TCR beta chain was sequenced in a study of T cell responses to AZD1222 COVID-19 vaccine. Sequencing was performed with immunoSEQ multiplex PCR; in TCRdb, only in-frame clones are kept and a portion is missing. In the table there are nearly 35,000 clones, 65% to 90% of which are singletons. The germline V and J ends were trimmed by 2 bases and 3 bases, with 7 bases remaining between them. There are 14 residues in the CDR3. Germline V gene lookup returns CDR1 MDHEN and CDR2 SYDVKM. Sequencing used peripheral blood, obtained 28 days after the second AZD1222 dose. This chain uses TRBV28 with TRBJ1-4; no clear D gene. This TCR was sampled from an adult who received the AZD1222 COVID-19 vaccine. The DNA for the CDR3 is TGTGCCAGCAGTTTACTGTGGGCTAATGAAAAACTGTTTTTT. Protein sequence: CASSLLWANEKLFF.